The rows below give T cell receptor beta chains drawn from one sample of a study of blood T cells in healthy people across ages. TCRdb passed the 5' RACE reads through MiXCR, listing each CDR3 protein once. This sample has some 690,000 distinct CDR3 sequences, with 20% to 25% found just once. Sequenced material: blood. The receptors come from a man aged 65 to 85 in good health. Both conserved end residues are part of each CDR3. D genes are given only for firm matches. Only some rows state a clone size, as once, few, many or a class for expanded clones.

CDR3: CASSPIRGPSTDTQYF
size: NA
V: TRBV7-2
D: NA

CDR3: CASSPRGGSASGNTIYF
size: NA
V: TRBV7-2
D: NA

CDR3: CASSGTLQYF
size: NA
V: TRBV19
D: NA

CDR3: CASSSLRAPGGEQFF
size: few
V: TRBV7-7
D: TRBD2

CDR3: CASSTRGGALDTQYF
size: few
V: TRBV7-6
D: TRBD2

CDR3: CSVLPRVAGADDTQYF
size: few
V: TRBV29-1
D: TRBD2

CDR3: CASSEPGTGRISLHF
size: NA
V: TRBV12-3/TRBV12-4
D: TRBD1

CDR3: CSVGQGWNTEAFF
size: few
V: TRBV29-1
D: TRBD1

CDR3: CASSQDPGTGGSPLHF
size: NA
V: TRBV4-2
D: TRBD1

CDR3: CSASWTSTDTQYF
size: NA
V: TRBV20-1
D: NA